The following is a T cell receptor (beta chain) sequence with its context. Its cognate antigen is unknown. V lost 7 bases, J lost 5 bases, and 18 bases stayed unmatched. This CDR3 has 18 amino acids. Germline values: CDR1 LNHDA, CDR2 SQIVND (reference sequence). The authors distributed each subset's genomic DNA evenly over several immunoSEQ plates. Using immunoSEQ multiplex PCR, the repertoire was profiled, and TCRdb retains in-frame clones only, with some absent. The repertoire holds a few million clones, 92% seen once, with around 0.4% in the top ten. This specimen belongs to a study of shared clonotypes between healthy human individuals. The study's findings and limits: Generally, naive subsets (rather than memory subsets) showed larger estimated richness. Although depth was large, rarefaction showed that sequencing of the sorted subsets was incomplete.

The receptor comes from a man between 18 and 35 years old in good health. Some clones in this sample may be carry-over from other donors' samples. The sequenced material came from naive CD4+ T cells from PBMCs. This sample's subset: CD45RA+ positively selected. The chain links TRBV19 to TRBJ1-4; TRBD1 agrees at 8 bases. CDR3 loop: CASTPSGRGLPLNEKLFF. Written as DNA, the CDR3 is TGTGCCAGTACCCCATCGGGCAGGGGGCTCCCGTTAAATGAAAAACTGTTTTTT.